The 20 T cell receptor beta chains reported below all come from one sample, sequenced in a study of cytomegalovirus exposure and HLA in healthy donors. Primers: 60 Vbeta forward and 13 Jbeta reverse. The repertoire was sequenced with immunoSEQ multiplex PCR; TCRdb's copy has only in-frame clones and lacks some. The sample records approximately 140,000 clones, around 80% being singletons. Sequenced: PBMCs. These TCRs come from a male donor in good health and CMV-seronegative.

The chain links TRBV27 to TRBJ2-1; TRBD1 aligns across 7 bases. With V trimmed by 0 bases and J by 10 bases, 9 bases remained unmatched. Germline V gene lookup returns CDR1 MNHEY and CDR2 SMNVEV (reference sequence). The CDR3 length is 15 residues. CDR3 DNA: TGTGCCAGCAGTTTATCACAGGGGTCGATCAACGAGCAGTTCTTC. It specifies CASSLSQGSINEQFF.

This clone was seen a handful of times. This chain connects TRBV13 to TRBJ2-1; TRBD1 matches at 7 bases. Trimming removed 3 bases from V and 3 bases from J; junction bases left unmatched: 5. Germline V CDR1 and CDR2: PRHDT, FYEKMQ (reference sequence). The CDR3 has 15 residues. The DNA for the CDR3 is TGTGCCAGCAGCTTCACAGGGGCCGGCTACAATGAGCAGTTCTTC. Translated: CASSFTGAGYNEQFF.

This chain links TRBV7-8 with TRBJ1-2; D might be TRBD1 (5 bases). Trimming pared 5 bases from V and 7 bases from J, leaving 20 bases between. The CDR3 sequence is 15 residues long. Germline CDR1 is SGHVS and CDR2 is FQNEAQ. In nucleotides, the CDR3 is TGTGCCAGCAGCCAAGCCAGGGATCCGTTTGGTGGCTACACCTTC. Translation gives CASSQARDPFGGYTF.

The gene calls are TRBV10-3 and TRBJ1-1; tentatively, D is TRBD1 (6 bases). Germline loops: CDR1 ENHRY, CDR2 SYGVKD. Trimming shortened V by 2 bases and J by 6 bases, and 13 bases separated the two germline ends. This CDR3 has 14 residues. The CDR3 region is CAISETTGPAEAFF. The CDR3 DNA is TGTGCCATCAGTGAGACAACAGGGCCGGCTGAAGCTTTCTTT.

The J gene is TRBJ1-2, the V gene TRBV9, with D tentatively TRBD1 (6 bases). V was pared by 3 bases and J by 6 bases, with 15 bases between. The CDR3 contains 14 residues. The germline V gene encodes CDR1 SGDLS and CDR2 YYNGEE. The CDR3 bases are TGTGCCAGCAGCGCCACCGGGACACCCGATGGCTACACCTTC. Translation: CASSATGTPDGYTF.

The J gene is TRBJ1-2, the V gene TRBV5-8; D remains unclear. Trimming pared 6 bases from V and 4 bases from J, leaving 19 bases between. Germline CDR1 SGHTS, CDR2 YDEGEE. CDR3 length: 15 residues. CDR3 DNA sequence: TGTGCCAGCAACCTTGGGAGCCGATCTTTCTATGGCTACACCTTC. This codes for CASNLGSRSFYGYTF.

The gene calls are TRBV19 and TRBJ2-3; tentative D call: TRBD1 (6 bases). This CDR3 has 13 amino acids. Germline lookup yields CDR1 LNHDA and CDR2 SQIVND (reference sequence). Trimming shortened V by 7 bases and J by 2 bases, and 10 bases separated the two germline ends. The CDR3 loop is CASNRTVTDTQYF. CDR3 coding DNA: TGTGCCAGTAATCGGACAGTCACAGATACGCAGTATTTT.

This chain connects TRBV7-9 to TRBJ1-3; TRBD1 matches 8 bases. Per germline, CDR1 SEHNR and CDR2 FQNEAQ (reference sequence). The V gene end was trimmed by 5 bases and the J gene end by 0 bases; junction bases not matched to a gene: 6. The CDR3 is 16 amino acids. CDR3 in amino acids: CASSMDRAPSGNTIYF. The CDR3 DNA is TGTGCCAGCAGCATGGACAGGGCACCCTCTGGAAACACCATATATTTT.

The chain is built from TRBV5-1 and TRBJ2-5; 7 bases are a match to TRBD1. The closer fit of TRBJ2-7 to the DNA end suggests the J call may be wrong. CDR3 size: 13 residues. Germline loops: CDR1 SGHRS, CDR2 YFSETQ. In nucleotides, the CDR3 is TGCGCCAGCAGCTCGGACAGGATCGGCGAGCAGTACTTC. This encodes CASSSDRIGEQYF.

This chain connects TRBV21-1 to TRBJ1-1; whether TRBD1, the table's D call, matches the DNA was not checked. TRBV21-1 has pseudogene status. The CDR3 contains 17 residues. The CDR3 coding sequence is TGTGCCAGCAGCAAAGGACAGGGCAGGGGGAAGTGCGCTGAAGCTTTCTTT. Residues: CASSKGQGRGKCAEAFF.

CDR3 sequence: CASSQGASVAGGDTQYF. CDR3 coding DNA: TGTGCCAGCAGCCAAGGCGCATCAGTAGCGGGGGGCGATACGCAGTATTTT. The chain recombines TRBV4-2 with TRBJ2-3; 10 bases are shared with TRBD2. Trimming removed 1 base from V and 6 bases from J; junction bases left unmatched: 10. The V gene's germline CDR1 is LGHNA and CDR2 YNFKEQ. This CDR3 is 17 amino acids long.

This rearrangement joins TRBV10-2 to TRBJ2-3; D perhaps matches TRBD1 (5 bases). Germline V lookup: CDR1 WSHSY, CDR2 SAAADI. This CDR3 comprises 15 residues. V lost 6 bases and J 5 bases, leaving 18 bases between the germline ends. CDR3 nucleotide sequence: TGCGCCAGCAGGGCAGGGTCGAAGGCAATAGATACGCAGTATTTT. As protein: CASRAGSKAIDTQYF.

This rearrangement joins TRBV18 to TRBJ2-2; the D is unclear. V was trimmed by 8 bases and J by 6 bases, leaving 13 bases between them. The CDR3 is 13 amino acids. Germline values: CDR1 KGHSH, CDR2 LQKENI. DNA for the CDR3: TGTGCCAGCCTCCAGGATTTAGCCGGGGAGCTGTTTTTT. Protein: CASLQDLAGELFF.

The chain joins TRBV4-1 to TRBJ2-1, with 11 positions matching TRBD1. V dropped 0 bases and J dropped 6; count of bases not matched to a gene: 10. Per the germline V gene, CDR1 is MGHRA and CDR2 is YSYEKL. The CDR3 loop spans 18 amino acids. DNA of the CDR3: TGCGCCAGCAGCCAAGATATAACGGGGACAGGGGGGATCAATGAGCAGTTCTTC. Its protein product is CASSQDITGTGGINEQFF.

This chain connects TRBV18 to TRBJ2-2; 10 bases match TRBD2. Germline-derived CDR1 and CDR2 are KGHSH and LQKENI. This CDR3 region has 15 residues. J gave up 4 bases and V 2 bases, and 1 base lay outside the gene matches. CDR3 bases: TGTGCCAGCTCACCAAGGACTAGCGGCACCGGGGAGCTGTTTTTT. Translating gives CASSPRTSGTGELFF.

This clone was observed a single time. V usage is TRBV7-2 and J usage is TRBJ1-1; 7 bases line up with TRBD1. Germline lookup yields CDR1 SGHTA and CDR2 FQGNSA. Trimming took 1 base from V and 7 from J; bases not matched to a gene: 6. The CDR3 is 14 amino acids. The CDR3 DNA follows: TGTGCCAGCAGCTTAGACGGGACAGCCCATGAAGCTTTCTTT. Its protein product is CASSLDGTAHEAFF.

The chain recombines TRBV5-1 with TRBJ2-1, with D possibly being TRBD2 (5 bases). Trimming cost V 2 bases and J 6 bases, with 15 bases left between them. Germline assignment: CDR1 SGHRS and CDR2 YFSETQ. This CDR3 region has 15 residues. DNA of the CDR3: TGCGCCAGCAGCTTAAATGGGATTGCGGGCAATGAGCAGTTCTTC. It encodes CASSLNGIAGNEQFF.

This clone was detected a few times. The chain couples TRBV4-1 to TRBJ1-5, with 8 bases matching TRBD1. J gave up 2 bases and V 6 bases, and 3 bases lay outside the gene matches. The CDR3 is 14 amino acids. Germline V gene data show CDR1 as MGHRA and CDR2 as YSYEKL. The CDR3 here is CASSQGARNQPQHF. The DNA for the CDR3 is TGCGCCAGCAGTCAGGGGGCTCGCAATCAGCCCCAGCATTTT.

The count of this clone is one. The gene calls are TRBV29-1 and TRBJ2-3, with 7 bases aligning to TRBD1. The CDR3 contains 15 residues. V was clipped by 0 bases and J by 2 bases; unmatched bases: 5. Germline CDR1 reads SQVTM; CDR2 reads ANQGSEA. Here the CDR3 reads CSVEETGWDTDTQYF. The DNA of the CDR3 is TGCAGCGTTGAAGAGACAGGGTGGGACACAGATACGCAGTATTTT.

The chain joins TRBV4-1 to TRBJ1-2; 9 nucleotides agree with TRBD1. The CDR3 spans 17 residues. Looked up from germline, CDR1 is MGHRA and CDR2 is YSYEKL. The V gene end was trimmed by 4 bases and the J gene end by 6 bases; junction bases not matched to a gene: 15. CDR3 in amino acids: CASSRKRAGTGYDGYTF. CDR3 DNA sequence: TGCGCCAGCAGCCGAAAGAGGGCCGGGACAGGGTACGATGGCTACACCTTC.